This record looks at one TCR beta chain sequence and its context. Its antigen is unidentified. These data come from a study of a mutant IDH1 vaccine in newly diagnosed glioma. Study overall: There were eight vaccinations for patients, given in weeks 1, 3, 5, 7, 11, 15, 19 and 23. Therapy received beforehand was radiotherapy, temozolomide, or both, with most patients given both. Once 4-6 weeks had passed after radiotherapy alone, vaccination started, or it started with temozolomide cycles.

Trimming took 2 bases from V and 3 from J, leaving 8 bases between them. Germline V lookup: CDR1 SGHRS, CDR2 YFSETQ. The CDR3 covers 13 residues. Time point reported: week 11, during vaccination. Doses comprised 300 ug of mutant IDH1 20-mer peptide each, plus topical imiquimod. The donor cohort comprised cases of new WHO grade 3 or 4 IDH1-mutant, ATRX-lost astrocytoma. Clones were read by immunoSEQ multiplex PCR, and TCRdb kept only the in-frame ones, dropping some. In the table there are fewer than 70,000 clones, 84% of which are singletons. Sequencing was performed on PBMCs, taken from a glioma patient whose treatment included an IDH1 peptide vaccine. The V and J genes are TRBV5-1 and TRBJ1-1, with D hard to call. The clonotype originates from a man aged 30 to 45 with glioma. The CDR3 nucleotides read TGCGCCAGCAGCTTCGTCTATGACACTGAAGCTTTCTTT. Translation: CASSFVYDTEAFF.